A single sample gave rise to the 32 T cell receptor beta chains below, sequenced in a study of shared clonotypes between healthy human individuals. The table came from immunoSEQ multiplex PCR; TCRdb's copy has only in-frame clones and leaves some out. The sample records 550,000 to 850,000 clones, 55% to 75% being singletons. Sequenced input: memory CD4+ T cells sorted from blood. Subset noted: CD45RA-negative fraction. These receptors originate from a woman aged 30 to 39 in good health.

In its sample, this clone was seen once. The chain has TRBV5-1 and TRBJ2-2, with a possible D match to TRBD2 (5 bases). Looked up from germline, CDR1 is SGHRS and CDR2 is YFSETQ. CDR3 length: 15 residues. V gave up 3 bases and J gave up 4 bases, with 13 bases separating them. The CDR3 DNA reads TGCGCCAGCAGCTACGGGGTCGAGTTCACCGGGGAGCTGTTTTTT. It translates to CASSYGVEFTGELFF.

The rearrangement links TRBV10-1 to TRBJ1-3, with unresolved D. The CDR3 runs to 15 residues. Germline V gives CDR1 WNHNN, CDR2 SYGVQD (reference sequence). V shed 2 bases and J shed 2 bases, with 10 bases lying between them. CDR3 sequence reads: CASSEGGYAGNTIYF. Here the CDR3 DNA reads TGCGCCAGCAGTGAGGGAGGGTACGCTGGAAACACCATATATTTT.

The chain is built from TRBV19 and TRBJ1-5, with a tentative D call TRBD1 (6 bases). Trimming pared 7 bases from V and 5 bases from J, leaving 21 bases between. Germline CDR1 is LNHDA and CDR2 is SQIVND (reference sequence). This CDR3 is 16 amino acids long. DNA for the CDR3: TGTGCCAGTAACGATTGGAGGGGGGGTAAGGATCAGCCCCAGCATTTT. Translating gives CASNDWRGGKDQPQHF. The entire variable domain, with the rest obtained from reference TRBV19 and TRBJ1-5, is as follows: DGGITQSPKYLFRKEGQNVTLSCEQNLNHDAMYWYRQDPGQGLRLIYYSQIVNDFQKGDIAEGYSVSREKKESFPLTVTSAQKNPTAFYLCASNDWRGGKDQPQHFGDGTRLSIL.

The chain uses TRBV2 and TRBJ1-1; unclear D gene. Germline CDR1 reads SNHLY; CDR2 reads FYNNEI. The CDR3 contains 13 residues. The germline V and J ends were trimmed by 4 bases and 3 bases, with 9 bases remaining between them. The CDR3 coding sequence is TGTGCCAGCAGTGGTAATGAGGACACTGAAGCTTTCTTT. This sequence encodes CASSGNEDTEAFF.

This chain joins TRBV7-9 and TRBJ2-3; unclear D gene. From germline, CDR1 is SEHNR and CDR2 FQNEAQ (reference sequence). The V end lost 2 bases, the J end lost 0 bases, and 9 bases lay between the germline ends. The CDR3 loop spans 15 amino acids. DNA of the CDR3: TGTGCCAGCAGCTTAAGGAGTAGCAGCACAGATACGCAGTATTTT. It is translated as CASSLRSSSTDTQYF.

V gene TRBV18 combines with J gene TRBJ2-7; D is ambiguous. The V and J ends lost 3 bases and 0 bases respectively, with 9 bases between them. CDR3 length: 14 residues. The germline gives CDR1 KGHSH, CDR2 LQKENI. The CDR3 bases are TGTGCCAGCTCACCCCAAAAGGGCTCCTACGAGCAGTACTTC. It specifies CASSPQKGSYEQYF.

The CDR3, as DNA: TGTGCCAGCAGTTCAGCGCTAGAAGCTTTCTTT. This sequence encodes CASSSALEAFF. This chain connects TRBV6-1 to TRBJ1-1; D unclear. The V end lost 5 bases, the J end lost 8 bases, and 9 bases lay between the germline ends. CDR3 size: 11 residues. Germline V gene sequence: CDR1 MNHNS, CDR2 SASEGT.

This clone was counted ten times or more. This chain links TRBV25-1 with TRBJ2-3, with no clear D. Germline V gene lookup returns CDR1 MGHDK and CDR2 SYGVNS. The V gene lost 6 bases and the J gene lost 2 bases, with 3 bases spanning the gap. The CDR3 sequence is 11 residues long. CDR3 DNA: TGTGCCAGCAGAAACACAGATACGCAGTATTTT. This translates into CASRNTDTQYF.

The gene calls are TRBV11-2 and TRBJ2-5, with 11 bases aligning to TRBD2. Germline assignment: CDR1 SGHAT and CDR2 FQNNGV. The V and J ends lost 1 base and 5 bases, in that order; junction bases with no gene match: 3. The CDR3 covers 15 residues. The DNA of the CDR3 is TGTGCCAGCAGCTTAGGACTAGCGGGATCGGAGACCCAGTACTTC. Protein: CASSLGLAGSETQYF.

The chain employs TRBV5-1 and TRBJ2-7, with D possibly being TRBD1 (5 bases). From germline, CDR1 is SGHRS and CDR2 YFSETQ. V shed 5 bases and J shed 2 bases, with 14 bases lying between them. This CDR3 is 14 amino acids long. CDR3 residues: CASSSNQGPYEQYF. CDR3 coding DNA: TGCGCCAGCAGTTCTAACCAGGGTCCCTACGAGCAGTACTTC.

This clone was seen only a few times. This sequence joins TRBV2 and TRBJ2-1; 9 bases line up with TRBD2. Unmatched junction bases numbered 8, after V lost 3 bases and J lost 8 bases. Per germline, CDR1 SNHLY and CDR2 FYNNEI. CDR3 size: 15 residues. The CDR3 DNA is TGTGCCAGCAGTGATGGCGGGAGGGCCCTCGATGAGCAGTTCTTC. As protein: CASSDGGRALDEQFF.

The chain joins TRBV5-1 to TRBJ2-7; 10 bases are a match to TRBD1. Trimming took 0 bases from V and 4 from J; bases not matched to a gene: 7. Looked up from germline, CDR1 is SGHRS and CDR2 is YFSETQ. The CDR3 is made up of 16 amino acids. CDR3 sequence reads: CASSLAGTGAQYEQYF. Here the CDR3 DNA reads TGCGCCAGCAGCTTGGCCGGGACAGGGGCCCAATACGAGCAGTACTTC.

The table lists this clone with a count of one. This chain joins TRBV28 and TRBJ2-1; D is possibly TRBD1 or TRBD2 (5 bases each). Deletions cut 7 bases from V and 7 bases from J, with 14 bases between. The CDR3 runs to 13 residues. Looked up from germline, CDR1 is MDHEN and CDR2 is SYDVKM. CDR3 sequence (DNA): TGTGCCAGCACCTCGGGGTGGGGGAATGAGCAGTTCTTC. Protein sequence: CASTSGWGNEQFF.

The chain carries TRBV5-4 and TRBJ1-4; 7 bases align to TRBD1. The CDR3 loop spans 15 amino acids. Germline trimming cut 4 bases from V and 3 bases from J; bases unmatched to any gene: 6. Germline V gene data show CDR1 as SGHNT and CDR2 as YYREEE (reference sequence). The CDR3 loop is CASSLRQGSNEKLFF. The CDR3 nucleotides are TGTGCCAGCAGCCTCAGACAGGGTTCTAATGAAAAACTGTTTTTT.

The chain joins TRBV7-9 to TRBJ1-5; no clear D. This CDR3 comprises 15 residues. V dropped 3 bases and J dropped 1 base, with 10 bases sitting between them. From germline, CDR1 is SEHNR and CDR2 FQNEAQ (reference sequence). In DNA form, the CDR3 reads TGTGCCAGCAGCTTTTATCGTGGCAGCAATCAGCCCCAGCATTTT. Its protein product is CASSFYRGSNQPQHF.

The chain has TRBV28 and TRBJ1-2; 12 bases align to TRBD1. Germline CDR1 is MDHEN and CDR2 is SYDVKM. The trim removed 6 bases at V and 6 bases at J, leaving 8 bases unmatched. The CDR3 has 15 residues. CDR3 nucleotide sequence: TGTGCCAGCAGGCCAACCGGGACAGGGGGCCATGGCTACACCTTC. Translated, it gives CASRPTGTGGHGYTF.

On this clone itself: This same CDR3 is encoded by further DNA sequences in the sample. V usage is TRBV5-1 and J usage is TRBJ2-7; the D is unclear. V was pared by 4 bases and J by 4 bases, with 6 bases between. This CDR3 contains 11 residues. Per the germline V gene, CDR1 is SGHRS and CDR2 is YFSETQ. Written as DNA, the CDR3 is TGCGCCAGCAGCACCAGTTACGAGCAGTACTTC. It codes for CASSTSYEQYF.

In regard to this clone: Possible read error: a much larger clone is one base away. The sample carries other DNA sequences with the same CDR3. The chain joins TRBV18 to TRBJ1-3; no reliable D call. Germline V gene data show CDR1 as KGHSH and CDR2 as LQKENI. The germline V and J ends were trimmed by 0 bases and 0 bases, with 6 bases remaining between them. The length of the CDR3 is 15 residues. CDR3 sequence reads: CASSPPVLSGNTIYF. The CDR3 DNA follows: TGTGCCAGCTCACCACCGGTTCTCTCTGGAAACACCATATATTTT.

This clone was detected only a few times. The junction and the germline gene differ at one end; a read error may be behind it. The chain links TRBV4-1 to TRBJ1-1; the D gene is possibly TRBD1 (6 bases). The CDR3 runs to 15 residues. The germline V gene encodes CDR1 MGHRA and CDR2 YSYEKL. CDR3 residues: CASSSARTENSEAFF. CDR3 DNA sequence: TGCGCCAGCAGCTCAGCTAGGACAGAGAACAGTGAAGCTTTCTTT.

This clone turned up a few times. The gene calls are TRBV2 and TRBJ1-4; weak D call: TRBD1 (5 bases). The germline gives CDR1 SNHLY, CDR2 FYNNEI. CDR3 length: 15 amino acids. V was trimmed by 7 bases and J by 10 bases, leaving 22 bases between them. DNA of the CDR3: TGTGCCAGCAATCCTACCGGGACGGGTAATCTAAAACTGTTTTTT. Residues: CASNPTGTGNLKLFF.

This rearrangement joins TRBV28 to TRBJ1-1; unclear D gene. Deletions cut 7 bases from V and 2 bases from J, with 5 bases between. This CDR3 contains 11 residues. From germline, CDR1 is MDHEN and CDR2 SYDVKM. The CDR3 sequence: CASISNTEAFF. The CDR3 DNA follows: TGTGCCAGCATTTCCAACACTGAAGCTTTCTTT.

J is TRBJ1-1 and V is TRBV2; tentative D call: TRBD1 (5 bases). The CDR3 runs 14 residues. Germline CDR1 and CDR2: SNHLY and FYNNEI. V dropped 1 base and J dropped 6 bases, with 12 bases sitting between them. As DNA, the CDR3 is TGTGCCAGCAGTGAAGAGGGAGGGGCGGCTGAAGCTTTCTTT. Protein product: CASSEEGGAAEAFF.

This CDR3 reads CASMLQGPPDEQYF. Written as DNA, the CDR3 is TGCGCCAGCATGCTACAGGGGCCGCCGGACGAGCAGTACTTC. The V gene is TRBV5-1, the J gene TRBJ2-7; TRBD1 matches at 7 bases. This CDR3 comprises 14 residues. Unmatched junction bases numbered 11, after V lost 6 bases and J lost 5 bases. Germline values: CDR1 SGHRS, CDR2 YFSETQ.

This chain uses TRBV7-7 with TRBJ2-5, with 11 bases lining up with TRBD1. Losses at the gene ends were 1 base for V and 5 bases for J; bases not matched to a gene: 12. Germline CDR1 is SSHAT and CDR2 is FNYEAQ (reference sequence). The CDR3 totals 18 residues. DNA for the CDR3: TGTGCCAGCAGCTTAGGGATTGACCGGACAGGGGGCGCGGAGACCCAGTACTTC. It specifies CASSLGIDRTGGAETQYF. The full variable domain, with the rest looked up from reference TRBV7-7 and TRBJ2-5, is GAGVSQSPRYKVTKRGQDVTLRCDPISSHATLYWYQQALGQGPEFLTYFNYEAQPDKSGLPSDRFSAERPEGSISTLTIQRTEQRDSAMYRCASSLGIDRTGGAETQYFGPGTRLLVL.

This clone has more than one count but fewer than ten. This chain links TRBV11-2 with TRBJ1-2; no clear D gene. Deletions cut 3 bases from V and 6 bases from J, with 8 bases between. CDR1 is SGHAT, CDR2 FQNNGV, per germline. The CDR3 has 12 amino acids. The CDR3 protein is CASSFERNGYTF. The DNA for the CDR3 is TGTGCCAGCAGCTTTGAACGGAATGGCTACACCTTC.

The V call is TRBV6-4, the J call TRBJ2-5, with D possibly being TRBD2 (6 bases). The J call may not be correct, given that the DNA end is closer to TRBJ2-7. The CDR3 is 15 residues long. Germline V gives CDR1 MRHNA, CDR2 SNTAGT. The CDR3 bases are TGTGCCAGCAGAATACCGGGACTGCTCAGATACGAGCAGTACTTC. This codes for CASRIPGLLRYEQYF.

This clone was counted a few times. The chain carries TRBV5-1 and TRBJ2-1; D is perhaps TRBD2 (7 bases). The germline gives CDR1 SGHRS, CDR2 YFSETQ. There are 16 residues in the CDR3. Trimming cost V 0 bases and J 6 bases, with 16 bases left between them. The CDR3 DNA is TGCGCCAGCAGCTTGGAGTTTGCGGGGGCACTCAATGAGCAGTTCTTC. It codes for CASSLEFAGALNEQFF. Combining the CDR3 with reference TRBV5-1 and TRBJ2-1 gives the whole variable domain KAGVTQTPRYLIKTRGQQVTLSCSPISGHRSVSWYQQTPGQGLQFLFEYFSETQRNKGNFPGRFSGRQFSNSRSEMNVSTLELGDSALYLCASSLEFAGALNEQFFGPGTRLTVL.

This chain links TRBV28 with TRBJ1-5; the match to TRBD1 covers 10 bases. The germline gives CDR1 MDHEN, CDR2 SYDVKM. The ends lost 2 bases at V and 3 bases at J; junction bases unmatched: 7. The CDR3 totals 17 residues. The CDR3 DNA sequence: TGTGCCAGCAGTTTAGTTAGCGGGACAGGGGACAATCAGCCCCAGCATTTT. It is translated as CASSLVSGTGDNQPQHF. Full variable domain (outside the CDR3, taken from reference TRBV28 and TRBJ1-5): DVKVTQSSRYLVKRTGEKVFLECVQDMDHENMFWYRQDPGLGLRLIYFSYDVKMKEKGDIPEGYSVSREKKERFSLILESASTNQTSMYLCASSLVSGTGDNQPQHFGDGTRLSIL.

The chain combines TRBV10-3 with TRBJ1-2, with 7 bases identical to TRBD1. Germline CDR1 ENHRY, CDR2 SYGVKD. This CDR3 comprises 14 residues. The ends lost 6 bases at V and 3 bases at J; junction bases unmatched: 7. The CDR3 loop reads CAISSGGSYYGYTF. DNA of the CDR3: TGTGCCATCAGCTCAGGGGGATCGTACTATGGCTACACCTTC.

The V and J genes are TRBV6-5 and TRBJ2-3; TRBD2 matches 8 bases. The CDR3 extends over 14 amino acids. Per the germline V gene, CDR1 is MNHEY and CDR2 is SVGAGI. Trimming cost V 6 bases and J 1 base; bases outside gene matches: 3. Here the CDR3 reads CASRLAGGTDTQYF. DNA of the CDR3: TGTGCCAGCAGGCTAGCGGGCGGCACAGATACGCAGTATTTT.

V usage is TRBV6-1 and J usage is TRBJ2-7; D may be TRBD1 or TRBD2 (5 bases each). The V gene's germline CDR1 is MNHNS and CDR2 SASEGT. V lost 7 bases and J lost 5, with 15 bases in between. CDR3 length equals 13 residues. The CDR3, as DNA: TGTGCCAGCAACCGGGACGGGGACCACGAGCAGTACTTC. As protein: CASNRDGDHEQYF.

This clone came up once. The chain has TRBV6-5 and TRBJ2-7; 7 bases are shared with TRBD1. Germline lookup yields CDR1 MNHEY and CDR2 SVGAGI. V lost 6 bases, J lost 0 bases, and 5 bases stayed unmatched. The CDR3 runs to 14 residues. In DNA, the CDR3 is TGTGCCAGCAGGTCGACAGGGAACTCCTACGAGCAGTACTTC. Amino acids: CASRSTGNSYEQYF.